This paragraph reports one T cell receptor (beta chain). An end of the junction does not agree with germline; a read error may underlie this. This sample was included in a study of tumor-infiltrating lymphocytes in primary liver carcinoma. Whole-study context: Staging of the tumors gave T1-T3 N0M0, with widths of roughly 4.2 to 11 cm. Sample counts of productive TCRbeta reads spanned roughly 3.65 to 8 million; these counts were similar across tissue types.

Scientists recovered RNA and DNA together from around 20-30 mg of unsorted bulk tissue. Germline CDR1 LGHNA, CDR2 YNFKEQ. The CDR3 is 16 amino acids. Starting material of 450 to 500 ng total RNA yielded TCR beta cDNA via a constant-region primer. It was through three nested multiplex PCR rounds of slightly modified ARM-PCR that TCR beta libraries arose. TRBV1-TRBV30 forward primers paired with a C-beta reverse primer drove the first two PCR rounds, about 9 cycles each. In TCRdb, the multiplex PCR reads were re-called with MiXCR into one record per CDR3 protein. Here the sample spans 40,000 to 60,000 distinct CDR3 sequences, about two thirds being singletons.

J is TRBJ2-2 and V is TRBV4-2, with D perhaps TRBD2 (6 bases). This TCR came from a man in his forties with primary liver carcinoma and hepatitis B virus infection. Sequenced material: liver tumor tissue from sampling region 5. As for subset: tumor region T5, tumor centre. In nucleotides, the CDR3 is TGTGCAAGCAGCCAAGTGAGACTAGTCGACACCGGGGAGCTGTTTTTT. It yields the protein CASSQVRLVDTGELFF.